These 24 T cell receptor beta chains share one sample of origin, sequenced in a study of pediatric ulcerative colitis. Profiled with immunoSEQ multiplex PCR; TCRdb holds only in-frame clones, not every one. The sample yields 64,000 or so clones, just over 75% seen once. The sample comprised blood. These TCRs come from a boy younger than 18 with moderate ulcerative colitis.

This clone was counted between two and nine times. The rearrangement uses TRBV7-9 and TRBJ1-3; 9 bases line up with TRBD1. This CDR3 has 15 amino acids. V shed 6 bases, J shed 2 bases, and the junction held 5 bases outside the gene matches. Germline CDR1 and CDR2: SEHNR and FQNEAQ (reference sequence). CDR3 amino acids: CASRGDRVPGNTIYF. CDR3 nucleotide sequence: TGTGCCAGCAGGGGGGACAGGGTGCCTGGAAACACCATATATTTT.

The V gene is TRBV4-1, the J gene TRBJ2-1; D unclear. V gave up 0 bases and J gave up 7 bases, with 13 bases separating them. The CDR3 contains 15 residues. The germline CDR1 and CDR2 sequences are MGHRA and YSYEKL. The CDR3 is CASSQENSPRNEQFF. CDR3 DNA: TGCGCCAGCAGCCAAGAAAATTCCCCGAGGAATGAGCAGTTCTTC.

This chain links TRBV5-1 with TRBJ2-2, with 16 nucleotides matching TRBD2. V was pared by 6 bases and J by 1 base, with 12 bases of the junction left unmatched. CDR1 is SGHRS, CDR2 YFSETQ, per germline. The CDR3 is 20 residues long. CDR3 DNA sequence: TGCGCCAGCAACTACCGTGGGACTAGCGGGAGGGATAAGAACACCGGGGAGCTGTTTTTT. Its protein product is CASNYRGTSGRDKNTGELFF.

The chain joins TRBV15 to TRBJ2-2, with no clear D. The V gene's germline CDR1 is LNHNV and CDR2 YYDKDF (reference sequence). V was clipped by 6 bases and J by 0 bases, with 11 bases between them. This CDR3 is 15 amino acids long. In nucleotides, the CDR3 is TGTGCCACCAGTCCTAGGATGGCGAACACCGGGGAGCTGTTTTTT. Translation gives CATSPRMANTGELFF.

The J gene is TRBJ2-1, the V gene TRBV19; D is perhaps TRBD2 (6 bases). From germline, CDR1 is LNHDA and CDR2 SQIVND (reference sequence). V gave up 4 bases and J gave up 2 bases, with 18 bases separating them. The CDR3 is made up of 17 amino acids. The CDR3 sequence: CASSTGGARRAYNEQFF. The CDR3 DNA reads as TGTGCCAGTAGTACCGGGGGAGCGAGGAGAGCCTACAATGAGCAGTTCTTC. The variable domain in full, with the rest retrieved from reference TRBV19 and TRBJ2-1, is DGGITQSPKYLFRKEGQNVTLSCEQNLNHDAMYWYRQDPGQGLRLIYYSQIVNDFQKGDIAEGYSVSREKKESFPLTVTSAQKNPTAFYLCASSTGGARRAYNEQFFGPGTRLTVL.

This chain uses TRBV30 with TRBJ1-2; maybe TRBD1 (6 bases). This CDR3 contains 12 residues. The germline V and J ends were trimmed by 0 bases and 5 bases, with 7 bases remaining between them. CDR1 is GTSNPN, CDR2 SVGIG, per germline (reference sequence). The CDR3 protein is CAWSVQGYGYTF. The CDR3 DNA is TGTGCCTGGAGTGTCCAGGGGTATGGCTACACCTTC.

V gene TRBV7-3 combines with J gene TRBJ1-1; D is perhaps TRBD1 (5 bases). Per the germline V gene, CDR1 is SGHTA and CDR2 is FQGTGA. The CDR3 consists of 18 residues. V lost 5 bases and J 2 bases, leaving 24 bases between the germline ends. The CDR3 sequence: CASSPLGGGDGVNTEAFF. The CDR3 bases are TGTGCCAGCAGCCCCCTCGGTGGGGGGGACGGAGTAAACACTGAAGCTTTCTTT.

The chain couples TRBV5-4 to TRBJ2-7; 10 bases fit TRBD2. Trimming took 5 bases from V and 6 from J; bases not matched to a gene: 5. The length of the CDR3 is 13 residues. The germline CDR1 and CDR2 sequences are SGHNT and YYREEE (reference sequence). CDR3 nucleotide sequence: TGTGCCAGCAGGCTAGCGGGAGCAGGCGAGCAGTACTTC. Residues: CASRLAGAGEQYF.

This chain uses TRBV18 with TRBJ2-6; 8 bases are a match to TRBD1. The CDR3 covers 16 residues. V was pared by 5 bases and J by 4 bases, with 7 bases of the junction left unmatched. Germline V gene lookup returns CDR1 KGHSH and CDR2 LQKENI. The CDR3, as DNA: TGTGCCAGCTCAAACCGGGACAGGTCCGGGGCCAACGTCCTGACTTTC. As protein: CASSNRDRSGANVLTF.

The chain recombines TRBV5-4 with TRBJ2-2; tentatively, D is TRBD1 (6 bases). From germline, CDR1 is SGHNT and CDR2 YYREEE (reference sequence). V was shortened by 4 bases and J by 2 bases, with 12 bases between the two germline ends. This CDR3 has 15 residues. CDR3 protein: CASSPFRGNTGELFF. The CDR3 nucleotides are TGTGCCAGCAGCCCCTTCAGGGGAAACACCGGGGAGCTGTTTTTT. Variable domain in full (rest from reference TRBV5-4 and TRBJ2-2): ETGVTQSPTHLIKTRGQQVTLRCSSQSGHNTVSWYQQALGQGPQFIFQYYREEENGRGNFPPRFSGLQFPNYSSELNVNALELDDSALYLCASSPFRGNTGELFFGEGSRLTVL.

The gene calls are TRBV12-5 and TRBJ1-1; 7 bases are shared with TRBD1. J was trimmed by 6 bases and V by 8 bases; bases with no gene match: 3. CDR1 LGHNT and CDR2 FRNRAP come from the germline V gene. The CDR3 totals 11 residues. The DNA of the CDR3 is TGTGCTAGTCAGGGGGTCTCTGAAGCTTTCTTT. This encodes CASQGVSEAFF.

V usage is TRBV7-6 and J usage is TRBJ2-1, with 10 positions matching TRBD2. Trimming removed 2 bases from V and 7 bases from J; junction bases left unmatched: 5. Germline CDR1 reads SGHVS; CDR2 reads FNYEAQ. CDR3 length: 15 amino acids. The CDR3 protein is CASSLLAGAGNEQFF. CDR3 in DNA: TGTGCCAGCAGCTTACTAGCGGGAGCAGGGAATGAGCAGTTCTTC.

This chain uses TRBV15 with TRBJ1-1; D may be TRBD1 (6 bases). The CDR3 sequence is 17 residues long. Germline V lookup: CDR1 LNHNV, CDR2 YYDKDF (reference sequence). With 0 bases removed from V and 1 base from J, the gap between germline ends came to 15 bases. The CDR3 nucleotides are TGTGCCACCAGCAGAGATTTCTCCAGGGGCGGGAACACTGAAGCTTTCTTT. Protein: CATSRDFSRGGNTEAFF.

This sequence joins TRBV2 and TRBJ1-3; D is uncertain. V was clipped by 6 bases and J by 0 bases, with 9 bases between them. This CDR3 has 14 residues. The germline V gene encodes CDR1 SNHLY and CDR2 FYNNEI. This CDR3 reads CASSSHYSGNTIYF. The DNA for the CDR3 is TGTGCCAGCAGCTCGCACTACTCTGGAAACACCATATATTTT.

The chain carries TRBV2 and TRBJ2-7; tentative D call: TRBD1 (6 bases). In germline, CDR1 is SNHLY, CDR2 FYNNEI. The CDR3 length is 14 residues. Trimming removed 7 bases at V and 2 bases at J, with 15 bases between. CDR3 DNA sequence: TGTGCCAGCAAGGTGAGGACAGAGACCTACGAGCAGTACTTC. It yields the protein CASKVRTETYEQYF.

The chain employs TRBV20-1 and TRBJ2-1; tentatively, D is TRBD1 or TRBD2 (7 bases each). V was clipped by 5 bases and J by 13 bases, with 15 bases between them. The V gene's germline CDR1 is DFQATT and CDR2 SNEGSKA (reference sequence). The CDR3 is 11 residues long. CDR3 DNA: TGCAGTGCTGCCTCAGGGGGGGTTCAGTTCTTC. Translating it yields CSAASGGVQFF.

V usage is TRBV11-1 and J usage is TRBJ1-1; the D is unclear. Germline assignment: CDR1 SGHAT and CDR2 FQDESV (reference sequence). With 4 bases removed from V and 3 bases from J, the gap between germline ends came to 12 bases. This CDR3 region has 14 residues. As DNA, the CDR3 is TGTGCCAGCAGCTCGATAGTCACTTACACTGAAGCTTTCTTT. Translation gives CASSSIVTYTEAFF.

The genes are TRBV6-1 and TRBJ1-1; no clear D. This CDR3 region has 14 residues. The V gene lost 2 bases and the J gene lost 0 bases, with 7 bases spanning the gap. Germline CDR1 MNHNS, CDR2 SASEGT. Here the CDR3 reads CASSEQRMNTEAFF. The CDR3 coding sequence is TGTGCCAGCAGTGAACAACGGATGAACACTGAAGCTTTCTTT.

This chain connects TRBV5-1 to TRBJ1-1; D might be TRBD1 (5 bases). The CDR3 has 14 residues. V was pared by 0 bases and J by 3 bases, with 9 bases between. The germline V gene has CDR1 SGHRS and CDR2 YFSETQ. CDR3 nucleotide sequence: TGCGCCAGCAGCTTGGGGGGCTTCGACACTGAAGCTTTCTTT. Amino acid sequence: CASSLGGFDTEAFF.

This clone was seen only once. V usage is TRBV7-3 and J usage is TRBJ2-1, with a tentative D call TRBD1 (5 bases). The germline CDR1 and CDR2 sequences are SGHTA and FQGTGA. This CDR3 is built from 12 residues. V gave up 2 bases and J gave up 12 bases, with 11 bases separating them. Here the CDR3 reads CASSLGSGPQFF. CDR3 sequence (DNA): TGTGCCAGCAGCTTAGGATCAGGGCCGCAGTTCTTC.

The chain uses TRBV5-4 and TRBJ2-3; 7 nucleotides line up with TRBD2. The CDR3 length is 15 residues. Per the germline V gene, CDR1 is SGHNT and CDR2 is YYREEE (reference sequence). After removal of 4 bases from V and 6 bases from J, the junction contained 11 bases not matched to a gene. CDR3 residues: CASSREGLRSDTQYF. The CDR3 DNA follows: TGTGCCAGCAGCCGAGAGGGACTAAGATCCGATACGCAGTATTTT.

The chain couples TRBV19 to TRBJ1-6; 7 nucleotides match TRBD1. The germline V gene encodes CDR1 LNHDA and CDR2 SQIVND (reference sequence). The J segment lost 7 bases and the V segment lost 7 bases, leaving 10 bases of the junction unmatched. This CDR3 has 15 amino acids. CDR3 amino acids: CASNFLQGLNSPLHF. In DNA, the CDR3 is TGTGCCAGTAACTTTCTACAGGGGTTAAATTCACCCCTCCACTTT.

The CDR3 nucleotides read TGCGCCAGCAGCTGGCTAGCGCAAGGTCCAGATACGCAGTATTTT. It encodes CASSWLAQGPDTQYF. The chain couples TRBV5-1 to TRBJ2-3; the D gene is possibly TRBD2 (6 bases). V lost 3 bases, J lost 4 bases, and 15 bases lay in between. This CDR3 contains 15 residues. CDR1 SGHRS and CDR2 YFSETQ come from the germline V gene.

The chain is built from TRBV5-4 and TRBJ2-5; 7 bases are a match to TRBD2. J gave up 3 bases and V 1 base, and 3 bases lay outside the gene matches. Germline V lookup: CDR1 SGHNT, CDR2 YYREEE (reference sequence). The CDR3 totals 14 residues. CDR3 nucleotides: TGTGCCAGCAGCTTGTTTGCGGGGGAAGAGACCCAGTACTTC. This translates into CASSLFAGEETQYF.